Listed here is a single TCR beta chain. It lacks a known antigen. Base quality data are lacking; no much larger clone is found one base away. From cysteine to phenylalanine, the CDR3 is 16 amino acids long. CDR3 DNA only is kept here, 48 bases in frame from base 1. CDR1 and CDR2, per the germline V gene, are SGHDT and YYEEEE. The germline V and J ends show losses of 5 bases and 6 bases respectively, and no gene match explains 11 bases of the junction. Every donor was a healthy Caucasian. The study also sequenced three unrelated non-twin adults: a male aged 18 to 30, a male aged 50 to 59 and a female aged 50 to 59. Miltenyi CD45RO+ enrichment and human naive T-cell isolation kits were used to isolate memory (CD45RO+) and naive T cells from PBMC. This sample was included in a study of identical twins (dated by TCRdb to 2016 to 2018). Broadly, across the study: To test whether fetal clonotypes persist, this study deep-sequenced TCR alpha and beta repertoires from monozygotic twins, from unrelated adults of various ages, and from cord blood. To rule out contamination, replicate twin experiments were performed at different times with different library preparation protocols. Overall study outcomes, separate from this receptor: Out-of-frame TCR alpha sharing in monozygotic twins was systematically underestimated by recombination models, whereas sharing between unrelated individuals was in agreement with the recombination models. Abundant cord blood beta clonotypes carried fewer insertions; young adult naive repertoires showed a weaker similar trend, while memory repertoires showed none. Compared with coincidental sharing between unrelated individuals, an excess of low generation-probability sequences was observed among out-of-frame TCR alpha sequences shared between twins. Invariant T cells such as MAIT and iNKT could partly confound zero-insertion analyses, although diverse VJ usage argued against such confounding for most clonotypes. In beta out-of-frame sequences, excess twin sharing was weaker, because having fewer shared sequences lowered the signal-to-noise ratio. Conclusions relied on cross-sectional statistical analysis, since the same donors could not be followed over many years.

Library generation was performed with 5' RACE. This sample was sequenced with an Illumina HiSeq 2000. A universal primer binding site was introduced by template switching, and a unique molecular identifier was present in the final cDNA, enabling accurate counting of TCR cDNA molecules. Specific primers in the conserved constant-segment region were used to synthesize first-strand cDNA for the TCR alpha and beta chains. Each cDNA library was double barcoded, with a SMART-Mk sample barcode plus Illumina barcodes, to control for contamination. TruSeq adapter sequences, together with Illumina sample barcodes, were added in two successive PCR steps. Sequencing of the TCR alpha and beta cDNA libraries was done on the Illumina HiSeq platform using custom primers. The study's own analysis went as follows. Raw reads were processed with MiGEC to extract unique molecular identifiers, and MiXCR was used to determine CDR3 positions. Recombination models were inferred per individual with the repgenHMM and IGoR tools using an EM algorithm. Shared clonotypes were analyzed with the tcR package in R, and sharing was normalized by the product of cloneset sizes. To study raw recombination without the effects of thymic and clonal selection, out-of-frame nonproductive sequences were analyzed. TCRdb took the public reads, trimmed them with fastp at Q25, ran MiXCR for clone calling and kept in-frame beta chains. A single entry per CDR3 protein holds the most common genes and DNA from its merged rows. The V and J calls were not made by the authors but by TCRdb's processing. The table for this sample lists 350,000 to 500,000 distinct CDR3 sequences; about a fifth of them were counted only once. Approximately 12% of the sample comes from the top ten.

This TCR came from a man aged 45 to 65 in good health. The source material was naive T cells sorted from blood. Sample cell subset or site, as interpreted from the label and publication: cells isolated with a human naive T-cell isolation kit. This sequence uses TRBV5-6 and TRBJ1-2; TRBD1 agrees with 12 junctional bases. The CDR3 has the sequence CASRTAPGQGANGYTF. The DNA is TGTGCCAGCAGAACTGCTCCGGGACAGGGGGCAAATGGCTACACCTTC.